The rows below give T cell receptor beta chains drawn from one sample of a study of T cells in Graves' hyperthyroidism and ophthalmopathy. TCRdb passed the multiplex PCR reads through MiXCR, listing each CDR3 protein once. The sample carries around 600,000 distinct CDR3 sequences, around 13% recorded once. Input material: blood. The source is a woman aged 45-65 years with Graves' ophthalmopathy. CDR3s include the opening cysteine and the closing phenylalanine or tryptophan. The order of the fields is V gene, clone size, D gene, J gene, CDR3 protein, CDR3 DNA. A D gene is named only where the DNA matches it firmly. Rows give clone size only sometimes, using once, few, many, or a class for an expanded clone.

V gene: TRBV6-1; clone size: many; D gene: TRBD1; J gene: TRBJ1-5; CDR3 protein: CASRGTGGVQPQHF; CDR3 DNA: TGTGCCAGCAGAGGGACAGGAGGCGTTCAGCCCCAGCATTTT
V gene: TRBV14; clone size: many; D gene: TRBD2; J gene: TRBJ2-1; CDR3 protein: CASSQDGLAGGEQFF; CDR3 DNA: TGTGCCAGCAGCCAAGATGGCCTAGCGGGAGGTGAGCAGTTCTTC
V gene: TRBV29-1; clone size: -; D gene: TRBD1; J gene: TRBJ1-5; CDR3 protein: CSVATGTGIRNQPQHF; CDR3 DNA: TGCAGCGTTGCAACCGGGACAGGGATACGCAATCAGCCCCAGCATTTT
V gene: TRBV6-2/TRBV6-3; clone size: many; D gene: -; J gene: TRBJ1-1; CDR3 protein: CASSYSVLVGSPKRSEAFF; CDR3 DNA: TGTGCCAGCAGTTACTCGGTTCTCGTTGGTTCCCCGAAGCGGTCTGAAGCTTTCTTT
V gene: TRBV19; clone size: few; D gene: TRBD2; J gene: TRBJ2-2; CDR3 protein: CASRRAGVNAGELFF; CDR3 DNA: TGTGCCAGTAGAAGAGCGGGAGTTAACGCCGGGGAGCTGTTTTTT
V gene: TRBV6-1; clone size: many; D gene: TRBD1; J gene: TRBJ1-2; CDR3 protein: CASSETQGAGGYTF; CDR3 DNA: TGTGCCAGCAGTGAAACCCAGGGGGCTGGTGGCTACACCTTC
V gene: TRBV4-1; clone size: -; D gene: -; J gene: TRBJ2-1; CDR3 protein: CASSQEGQHNEQFF; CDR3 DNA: TGCGCCAGCAGCCAAGAGGGCCAACACAATGAGCAGTTCTTC
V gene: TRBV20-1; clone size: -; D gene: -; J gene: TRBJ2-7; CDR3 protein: CSARDQWGSYEQYF; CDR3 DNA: TGCAGTGCTAGAGATCAGTGGGGCTCCTACGAGCAGTACTTC
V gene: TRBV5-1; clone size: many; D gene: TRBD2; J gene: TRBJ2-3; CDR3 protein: CASSGGLGRGDTQYF; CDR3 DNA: TGCGCCAGCAGCGGGGGACTAGGGAGGGGAGATACGCAGTATTTT
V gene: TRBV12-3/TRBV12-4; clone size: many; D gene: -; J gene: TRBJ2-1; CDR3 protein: CASSLQGFNEQFF; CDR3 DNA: TGTGCCAGCAGTTTACAGGGGTTCAATGAGCAGTTCTTC
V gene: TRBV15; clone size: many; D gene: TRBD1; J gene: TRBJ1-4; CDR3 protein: CATSRPPGQANEKLFF; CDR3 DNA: TGTGCCACCAGCAGACCACCGGGACAGGCAAATGAAAAACTGTTTTTT
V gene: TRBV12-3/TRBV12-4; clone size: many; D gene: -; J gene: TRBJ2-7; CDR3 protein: CASSLVGNPSYEQYF; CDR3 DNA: TGTGCCAGCAGTTTAGTTGGAAATCCATCCTACGAGCAGTACTTC
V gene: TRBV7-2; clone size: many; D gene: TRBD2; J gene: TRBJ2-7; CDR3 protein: CASSLGLAGTSSYEQYF; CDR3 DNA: TGTGCCAGCAGCTTGGGACTAGCGGGTACAAGCTCCTACGAGCAGTACTTC
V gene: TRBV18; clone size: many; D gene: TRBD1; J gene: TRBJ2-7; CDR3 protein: CASSQLTGGEQYF; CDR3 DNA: TGTGCCAGCTCACAGTTAACAGGGGGCGAGCAGTACTTC
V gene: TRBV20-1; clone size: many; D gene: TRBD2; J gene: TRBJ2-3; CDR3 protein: CSAEGLAGPTDTQYF; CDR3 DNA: TGCAGTGCGGAGGGACTAGCGGGGCCCACAGATACGCAGTATTTT
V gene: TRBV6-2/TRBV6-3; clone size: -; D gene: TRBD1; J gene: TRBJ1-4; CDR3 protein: CASSYFGTEGGKLFF; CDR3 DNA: TGTGCCAGCAGTTACTTCGGGACAGAGGGTGGAAAACTGTTTTTT
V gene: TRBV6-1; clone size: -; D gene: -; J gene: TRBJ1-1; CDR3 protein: CASNLPPDFF; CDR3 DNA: TGTGCCAGCAACCTCCCCCCGGATTTCTTT
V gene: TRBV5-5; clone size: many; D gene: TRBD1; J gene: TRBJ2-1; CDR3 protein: CASSRSPGTGLNEQFF; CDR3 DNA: TGTGCCAGCAGCCGAAGTCCCGGGACAGGTTTGAATGAGCAGTTCTTC
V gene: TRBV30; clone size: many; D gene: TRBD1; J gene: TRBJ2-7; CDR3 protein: CACTDREPYEQYF; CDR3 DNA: TGTGCCTGCACCGACAGGGAACCCTACGAGCAGTACTTC
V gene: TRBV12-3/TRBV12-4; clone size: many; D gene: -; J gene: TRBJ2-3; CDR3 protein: CASNHRGYTDTQYF; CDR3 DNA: TGTGCCAGCAATCACCGGGGGTACACAGATACGCAGTATTTT